This TCR beta chain was recorded in a study of cytomegalovirus exposure and HLA in healthy donors. Produced via immunoSEQ multiplex PCR; TCRdb's table is partial and in-frame only. The sample comprises 150,000 to 170,000 clones, 70% to 90% of which are singletons, and under 25% rests with the top ten. CDR1 and CDR2 from the germline V gene are SGDLS and YYNGEE. The CDR3 has 15 amino acids. Trimming stripped 1 base from V and 4 bases from J, with 9 bases between. As concerns this clone: Its antigen is unknown.

General observations from the study: The study listed around 150 cytomegalovirus-associated TCR beta chains.

The gene calls are TRBV9 and TRBJ2-6; unclear D gene. The clonotype was recovered from a man aged 18 to 29 in good health and CMV-seropositive. The sequenced sample consisted of PBMCs. The CDR3 bases are TGTGCCAGCAGCGTATTCCTGGGCGGGGCCAACGTCCTGACTTTC. Translation: CASSVFLGGANVLTF.